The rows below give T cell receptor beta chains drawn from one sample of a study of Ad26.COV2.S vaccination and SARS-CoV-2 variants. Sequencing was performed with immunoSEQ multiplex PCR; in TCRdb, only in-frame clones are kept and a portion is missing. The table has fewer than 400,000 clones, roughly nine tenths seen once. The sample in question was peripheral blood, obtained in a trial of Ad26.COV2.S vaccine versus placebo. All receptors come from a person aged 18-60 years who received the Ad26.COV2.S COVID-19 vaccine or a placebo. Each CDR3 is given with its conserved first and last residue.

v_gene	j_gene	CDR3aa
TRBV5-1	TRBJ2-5	CASSFVGLQETQYF
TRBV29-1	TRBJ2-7	CSVKGDYEQYF
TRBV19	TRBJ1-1	CASRRGRGGRNSKQMNTEAFF
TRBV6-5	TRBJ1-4	CASREGADGGKLFF
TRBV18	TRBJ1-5	CASSPQGPGSNQPQHF
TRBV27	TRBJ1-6	CASSPGWPYNSPLHF
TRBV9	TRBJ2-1	CASSVPQGFSSYNEQFF
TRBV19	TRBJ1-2	CASSIGNRDRANYGYTF
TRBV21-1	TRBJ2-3	CASTLLGPPSTDTQYF
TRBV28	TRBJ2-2	CASSFVSGGSLSGELFF